This T cell receptor beta chain was identified during a study of cytomegalovirus exposure and HLA in healthy donors. General study results and limits: When presence/absence was analysed, sequencing depth was taken to be roughly uniform across donors.

Vbeta (60) and Jbeta (13) primers were used in the PCR. Data came from immunoSEQ multiplex PCR; TCRdb stores just in-frame clones and leaves some out. The sample yields under 200,000 clones, approximately 82% seen once. Worth noting for this clone: What it binds is unknown.

V shed 5 bases and J 6 bases; nucleotides not matched to a gene: 9. This CDR3 has 15 amino acids. Germline V CDR1 and CDR2: LNHDA, SQIVND (reference sequence). This chain joins TRBV19 and TRBJ2-2; TRBD2 matches at 7 bases. This sequence originates from a woman aged 18 to 35 in good health and CMV-seronegative. Sequenced material: PBMCs. The chain's CDR3 is CASSQGAGFAGELFF. CDR3 nucleotide sequence: TGTGCCAGTAGTCAGGGAGCGGGATTTGCCGGGGAGCTGTTTTTT. The full variable domain, with the rest looked up from reference TRBV19 and TRBJ2-2, is DGGITQSPKYLFRKEGQNVTLSCEQNLNHDAMYWYRQDPGQGLRLIYYSQIVNDFQKGDIAEGYSVSREKKESFPLTVTSAQKNPTAFYLCASSQGAGFAGELFFGEGSRLTVL.